These 16 T cell receptor beta chains were all obtained from the same sample, sequenced in a study of Graves' ophthalmopathy and Graves' hyperthyroidism. RNA served as the template for amplifying TCR beta CDR3 regions. Following a first-round RT-PCR that used HTBI primers, a second-round multiplex PCR was carried out. Using its own MiXCR run on the multiplex PCR reads, TCRdb lists one record per CDR3 protein. The data hold 360,000 or so distinct CDR3 sequences, with 15% to 20% observed a single time. Sequenced sample: peripheral blood. The receptors come from a woman younger than 30 with Graves' ophthalmopathy.

This clonotype has at least ten counts. The rearrangement joins TRBV6-5 to TRBJ2-2; D unclear. The CDR3 loop spans 14 amino acids. V was clipped by 0 bases and J by 4 bases, with 6 bases between them. The germline gives CDR1 MNHEY, CDR2 SVGAGI. The CDR3, as DNA: TGTGCCAGCAGTTACTCTTTTCTCACCGGGGAGCTGTTTTTT. Its protein is CASSYSFLTGELFF.

This clonotype was counted many times. The chain uses TRBV28 and TRBJ1-1; D uncertain. Germline values: CDR1 MDHEN, CDR2 SYDVKM. This CDR3 is 13 amino acids long. Trimming shortened V by 7 bases and J by 0 bases, and 9 bases separated the two germline ends. DNA for the CDR3: TGTGCCAGCACCCCTTGGATGAACACTGAAGCTTTCTTT. Translated: CASTPWMNTEAFF.

In its sample, this clonotype was seen many times. The chain carries TRBV12-3 or TRBV12-4 and TRBJ1-4; unclear D gene. The CDR3 loop spans 14 amino acids. Trimming stripped 5 bases from V and 5 bases from J, with 12 bases between. The chain's CDR3 is CASSLSGINEKLFF. The CDR3 coding sequence is TGTGCCAGCAGTCTTTCCGGGATAAATGAAAAACTGTTTTTT.

This clonotype was seen many times. The gene calls are TRBV12-3 or TRBV12-4 and TRBJ1-3; D is undetermined. This CDR3 region has 14 residues. Deletions cut 5 bases from V and 6 bases from J, with 14 bases between. The DNA for the CDR3 is TGTGCCAGCAGTCCGACCGAGCAGAAAAACACCATATATTTT. This translates into CASSPTEQKNTIYF.

This clonotype was counted ten times or more. V is TRBV12-3 or TRBV12-4 and J is TRBJ1-1; no clear D. CDR3 length: 15 amino acids. Trimming removed 2 bases from V and 1 base from J, with 11 bases in between. In DNA form, the CDR3 reads TGTGCCAGCAGTTTATTAGGTTTGGGGAACACTGAAGCTTTCTTT. Encoded protein: CASSLLGLGNTEAFF.

This clonotype was found many times. The genes are TRBV20-1 and TRBJ1-5; no firm D call. Germline V gene data show CDR1 as DFQATT and CDR2 as SNEGSKA (reference sequence). The CDR3 extends over 13 amino acids. Trimming removed 0 bases from V and 3 bases from J, with 6 bases in between. DNA for the CDR3: TGCAGTGCTAGAGATGTCGTCAATCAGCCCCAGCATTTT. It specifies CSARDVVNQPQHF.

This clonotype has ten or more counts. This rearrangement joins TRBV2 to TRBJ2-2, with 9 nucleotides matching TRBD2. The CDR3 runs 15 residues. Germline CDR1 reads SNHLY; CDR2 reads FYNNEI. Trimming took 6 bases from V and 2 from J; bases not matched to a gene: 4. The CDR3 loop reads CASRDLAGNTGELFF. CDR3 coding DNA: TGTGCCAGCAGGGATCTAGCGGGAAACACCGGGGAGCTGTTTTTT.

This clonotype was picked up one time. The CDR3 sequence: CSARGRCGTEAFF. CDR3 DNA sequence: TGCAGTGCTAGGGGCAGGTGTGGGACTGAAGCTTTCTTT. V and J are TRBV20-1 and TRBJ1-1, with D hard to call. V dropped 3 bases and J dropped 5 bases, with 13 bases sitting between them. Germline CDR1 DFQATT, CDR2 SNEGSKA (reference sequence). The CDR3 length is 13 residues.

The CDR3 loop reads CASSHNRGAGSGNTIYF. The CDR3 DNA follows: TGCGCCAGCAGCCACAACAGGGGCGCTGGGTCTGGAAACACCATATATTTT. The rearrangement uses TRBV4-1 and TRBJ1-3, with TRBD1 matching 7 bases. The CDR3 runs to 17 residues. CDR1 is MGHRA and CDR2 is YSYEKL in the germline V gene. J gave up 1 base and V 3 bases, and 9 bases lay outside the gene matches.

The table lists this clonotype with many counts. The chain employs TRBV7-2 and TRBJ2-5; D is perhaps TRBD1 (5 bases). Germline CDR1 and CDR2: SGHTA and FQGNSA. CDR3 size: 15 residues. V was shortened by 3 bases and J by 1 base, with 12 bases between the two germline ends. CDR3 region: CASSLQGRAQETQYF. In nucleotides, the CDR3 is TGTGCCAGCAGCTTGCAGGGAAGGGCCCAAGAGACCCAGTACTTC.

This clonotype was found many times. The CDR3 DNA follows: TGTGCCAGCAGTCCCCGACCGCACTATGGCTACACCTTC. Its protein is CASSPRPHYGYTF. The chain carries TRBV28 and TRBJ1-2; unclear D gene. V lost 5 bases, J lost 3 bases, and 10 bases lay in between. Germline-derived CDR1 and CDR2 are MDHEN and SYDVKM. The CDR3 contains 13 residues.

This clonotype was seen repeatedly, ten times or more. CDR3 sequence reads: CASKGGVLPETQYF. The DNA of the CDR3 is TGTGCCAGTAAGGGCGGGGTCCTGCCAGAGACCCAGTACTTC. The rearrangement links TRBV19 to TRBJ2-5, with a possible D match to TRBD2 (6 bases). This CDR3 contains 14 residues. V shed 7 bases and J shed 4 bases, with 16 bases lying between them. Looked up from germline, CDR1 is LNHDA and CDR2 is SQIVND (reference sequence).

This clonotype was counted ten times or more. A read error may account for a junction end that differs from germline. This chain links TRBV27 with TRBJ2-5; 8 bases map to TRBD1. CDR1 is MNHEY and CDR2 is SMNVEV in the germline V gene (reference sequence). The length of the CDR3 is 15 residues. Here the CDR3 reads CASSGRTGWGETRYF. CDR3 bases: TGTGCCAGCAGTGGACGGACAGGGTGGGGTGAGACCCGGTACTTC.

This clonotype was counted many times. The chain employs TRBV6-5 and TRBJ2-7; D is uncertain. The germline V gene encodes CDR1 MNHEY and CDR2 SVGAGI. The CDR3 length is 11 residues. Trimming left V 9 bases short and J 7 bases short, with 13 bases between. The CDR3: CASSVGGEQYF. CDR3 nucleotides: TGTGCCAGTTCGGTAGGTGGGGAGCAGTACTTC.

This clonotype occurred many times. This chain uses TRBV6-2 or TRBV6-3 with TRBJ2-6; D may be TRBD1 (6 bases). Germline CDR1 is MNHEY and CDR2 is SVGEGT. The V and J ends lost 6 bases and 0 bases respectively, with 15 bases between them. This CDR3 spans 17 amino acids. In DNA form, the CDR3 reads TGTGCCAGCAGCTCCGGGACATCCGCCTCTGGGGCCAACGTCCTGACTTTC. This sequence encodes CASSSGTSASGANVLTF.

This clonotype was counted ten times or more. J is TRBJ2-2 and V is TRBV6-4; possibly TRBD1 or TRBD2 for D (6 bases each). This CDR3 spans 17 amino acids. The V end lost 6 bases, the J end lost 2 bases, and 19 bases lay between the germline ends. Germline CDR1 and CDR2: MRHNA and SNTAGT. The CDR3 coding sequence is TGTGCCAGCAGGAGGGGGGAAGGCGGGCCTAACACCGGGGAGCTGTTTTTT. It specifies CASRRGEGGPNTGELFF.